These T cell receptor beta chains were read from a single sample in a study of monozygotic twins with inflammatory bowel disease. Using the 5' RACE reads, TCRdb records one entry per CDR3 protein without DNA. The sample's table shows some 300,000 distinct CDR3 sequences. Sequencing was carried out using blood. These receptors were collected from a human donor with ulcerative colitis or Crohn's disease, or a healthy co-twin of an affected twin (not recorded which). Both conserved end residues are part of each CDR3. For some rows the clone size is stated as once, few or many, or as a class when expanded; others skip it.

CDR3aa: CASSLVPLQEKYNEQFF
v_gene: TRBV5-1
j_gene: TRBJ2-1
abundance: NA

CDR3aa: CASSLEHVGSTDTQYF
v_gene: TRBV5-6
j_gene: TRBJ2-3
abundance: NA

CDR3aa: CASRSLRQAYTEAFF
v_gene: TRBV28
j_gene: TRBJ1-1
abundance: NA

CDR3aa: CASTVRDRDNEQFF
v_gene: TRBV6-2/TRBV6-3
j_gene: TRBJ2-1
abundance: NA

CDR3aa: CASSLSRVGEQYF
v_gene: TRBV12-3/TRBV12-4
j_gene: TRBJ2-7
abundance: NA

CDR3aa: CASRSSPGRNQPQHF
v_gene: TRBV28
j_gene: TRBJ1-5
abundance: NA

CDR3aa: CASSEEGVGEQFF
v_gene: TRBV7-7
j_gene: TRBJ2-1
abundance: NA

CDR3aa: CASSLKIRHSQETQYF
v_gene: TRBV11-2
j_gene: TRBJ2-5
abundance: NA

CDR3aa: CASSMGTLAVSYNEQFF
v_gene: TRBV19
j_gene: TRBJ2-1
abundance: NA

CDR3aa: CASRYLQGIGETQYF
v_gene: TRBV12-3/TRBV12-4
j_gene: TRBJ2-5
abundance: NA

CDR3aa: CASSPRDKSSGANVLTF
v_gene: TRBV7-2
j_gene: TRBJ2-6
abundance: NA

CDR3aa: CASSEITGLPTDTQYF
v_gene: TRBV9
j_gene: TRBJ2-3
abundance: NA

CDR3aa: CAISEPGQGATGELFF
v_gene: TRBV10-3
j_gene: TRBJ2-2
abundance: NA

CDR3aa: CASSPGLAIDTQYF
v_gene: TRBV7-3
j_gene: TRBJ2-3
abundance: NA

CDR3aa: CASTKGLSGEQFF
v_gene: TRBV19
j_gene: TRBJ2-1
abundance: NA

CDR3aa: CASSYSGQGEEQYF
v_gene: TRBV6-5
j_gene: TRBJ2-7
abundance: NA

CDR3aa: CSVSRTVKETQYF
v_gene: TRBV29-1
j_gene: TRBJ2-5
abundance: NA

CDR3aa: CASEYRPVAGNQPQHF
v_gene: TRBV6-2/TRBV6-3
j_gene: TRBJ1-5
abundance: NA

CDR3aa: CASSQTSGTDTQYF
v_gene: TRBV5-1
j_gene: TRBJ2-3
abundance: NA

CDR3aa: CASSPDRGHEKLFF
v_gene: TRBV19
j_gene: TRBJ1-4
abundance: NA

CDR3aa: CSASSRGLGYEQYF
v_gene: TRBV20-1
j_gene: TRBJ2-7
abundance: NA

CDR3aa: CASSQDIGQSRKFF
v_gene: TRBV4-1
j_gene: TRBJ2-1
abundance: NA

CDR3aa: CASSTPGRDHEKLFF
v_gene: TRBV6-2/TRBV6-3
j_gene: TRBJ1-4
abundance: NA

CDR3aa: CASNRPGGSYNGQFF
v_gene: TRBV6-2/TRBV6-3
j_gene: TRBJ2-1
abundance: NA

CDR3aa: CSALRPGTGGTEAFF
v_gene: TRBV20-1
j_gene: TRBJ1-1
abundance: NA

CDR3aa: CASRRDGGSNQPQHF
v_gene: TRBV6-2/TRBV6-3
j_gene: TRBJ1-5
abundance: NA

CDR3aa: CASSSWTSGSSETQYF
v_gene: TRBV28
j_gene: TRBJ2-5
abundance: NA

CDR3aa: CASSSPPGKLFF
v_gene: TRBV6-5
j_gene: TRBJ1-4
abundance: NA

CDR3aa: CASSLYRGEKLFF
v_gene: TRBV12-3/TRBV12-4
j_gene: TRBJ1-4
abundance: NA

CDR3aa: CASSSRLVVGAGANVLTF
v_gene: TRBV28
j_gene: TRBJ2-6
abundance: NA

CDR3aa: CASSWGLNEKLFF
v_gene: TRBV5-4
j_gene: TRBJ1-4
abundance: NA

CDR3aa: CASSSGVAGGLVGYNEQFF
v_gene: TRBV11-2
j_gene: TRBJ2-1
abundance: NA

CDR3aa: CASNEGITGGFDEQFF
v_gene: TRBV7-9
j_gene: TRBJ2-1
abundance: NA

CDR3aa: CAWRQGPTGELFF
v_gene: TRBV12-3/TRBV12-4
j_gene: TRBJ2-2
abundance: NA

CDR3aa: CSASAPYYEQYF
v_gene: TRBV20-1
j_gene: TRBJ2-7
abundance: NA

CDR3aa: CASSIGRGGYTEAFF
v_gene: TRBV19
j_gene: TRBJ1-1
abundance: medium-sized

CDR3aa: CASSLGTGNPWLEQYF
v_gene: TRBV7-9
j_gene: TRBJ2-7
abundance: NA

CDR3aa: CASSEWMDEQFF
v_gene: TRBV25-1
j_gene: TRBJ2-1
abundance: NA

CDR3aa: CASSYSGGGSWNTEAFF
v_gene: TRBV6-5
j_gene: TRBJ1-1
abundance: NA